Only one count was recorded for the clone carrying this TCR beta chain. As handled by the study authors: Amplification with reference gene primers provided the estimates of nucleated cell counts. Profiling relied on immunoSEQ multiplex PCR, and the TCRdb table lists in-frame clones only, not all of them. That table supplies the V and J calls and clone size; D and trimming were determined from the DNA. The sample contains approximately 230,000 clones, approximately 82% of which appear only once. The data belong to a study of blood T cell repertoires in COVID-19. Study overall: Nucleic acid was either cDNA or gDNA, and it came from T cells, B-cell-depleted T cells, or PBMCs.

CDR1 is LNHDA and CDR2 is SQIVND in the germline V gene (reference sequence). CDR3 length: 16 residues. Trimming pared 0 bases from V and 0 bases from J, leaving 9 bases between. V and J are TRBV19 and TRBJ2-1, with a weak D call TRBD2 (5 bases). This sequence originates from a man older than 75 with acute or convalescent COVID-19. Sequenced sample: peripheral blood. The CDR3 is CASSIDGGLSYNEQFF. The CDR3 DNA sequence: TGTGCCAGTAGTATAGACGGCGGGCTCTCCTACAATGAGCAGTTCTTC.